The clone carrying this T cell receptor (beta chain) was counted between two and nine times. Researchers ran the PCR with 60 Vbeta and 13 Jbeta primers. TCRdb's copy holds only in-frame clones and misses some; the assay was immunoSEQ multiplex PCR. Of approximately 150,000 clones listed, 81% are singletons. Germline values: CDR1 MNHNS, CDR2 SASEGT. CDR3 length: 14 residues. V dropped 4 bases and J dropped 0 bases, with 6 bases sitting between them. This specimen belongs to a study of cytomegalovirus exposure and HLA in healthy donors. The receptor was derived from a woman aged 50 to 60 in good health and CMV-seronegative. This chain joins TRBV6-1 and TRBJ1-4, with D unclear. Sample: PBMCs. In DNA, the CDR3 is TGTGCCAGCAGTGCTCAGGCAACTAATGAAAAACTGTTTTTT. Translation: CASSAQATNEKLFF.